These 14 T cell receptor beta chains originate from one sample sequenced in a study of response to subunit inactivated influenza vaccine. MiXCR, applied by TCRdb to the RT-PCR reads, yields one record per CDR3 protein. The table has about 310,000 distinct CDR3 sequences, about a fifth seen once. The source was PBMCs from blood, collected 21 months after vaccination. These receptors came from a man aged 45 to 75 who received an inactivated influenza vaccine.

This sequence joins TRBV6-2 or TRBV6-3 and TRBJ1-5; weak D call: TRBD1 (5 bases). The CDR3 has 15 amino acids. Germline V gene sequence: CDR1 MNHEY, CDR2 SVGEGT. V lost 2 bases and J lost 7, with 15 bases in between. In DNA form, the CDR3 reads TGTGCCAGCAGTTACGTTAGGGGATCCGGACAGCCCCAGCATTTT. Protein: CASSYVRGSGQPQHF.

The genes are TRBV6-5 and TRBJ2-7; TRBD1 matches at 8 bases. Germline V gene lookup returns CDR1 MNHEY and CDR2 SVGAGI. After removal of 2 bases from V and 3 bases from J, the junction contained 3 bases not matched to a gene. The CDR3 loop spans 14 amino acids. CDR3 sequence reads: CASSYAGGSYEQYF. The CDR3 nucleotides are TGTGCCAGCAGTTACGCAGGGGGCAGCTACGAGCAGTACTTC.

This clonotype has only a few counts. The chain uses TRBV3-1 and TRBJ2-3; 9 nucleotides match TRBD2. V lost 1 base to trimming and J lost 2 bases; unmatched junction nucleotides: 7. CDR1 LGHDT and CDR2 YNNKEL come from the germline V gene (reference sequence). There are 17 residues in the CDR3. CDR3 bases: TGTGCCAGCAGCCAAGTCGGTGGGACTAGCAACACAGATACGCAGTATTTT. Translating it yields CASSQVGGTSNTDTQYF.

The V gene is TRBV5-1, the J gene TRBJ1-1; D perhaps matches TRBD1 (5 bases). Trimming removed 5 bases from V and 4 bases from J, with 15 bases in between. The germline V gene has CDR1 SGHRS and CDR2 YFSETQ. This CDR3 has 14 residues. For the CDR3, the DNA is TGCGCCAGCAGACGGGACGGAACCGGCACTGAAGCTTTCTTT. It yields the protein CASRRDGTGTEAFF.

J is TRBJ1-2 and V is TRBV29-1, with D perhaps matching TRBD1 (5 bases). The length of the CDR3 is 12 residues. Germline lookup yields CDR1 SQVTM and CDR2 ANQGSEA. V lost 3 bases, J lost 4 bases, and 9 bases lay in between. For the CDR3, the DNA is TGCAGCGTTGAGGGGCGGGCCTATGGCTACACCTTC. Translating it yields CSVEGRAYGYTF.

This clonotype has only a few counts. The V gene is TRBV12-3 or TRBV12-4, the J gene TRBJ2-7; 10 bases agree with TRBD1. Losses at the gene ends were 5 bases for V and 3 bases for J; bases not matched to a gene: 7. CDR3 size: 15 residues. CDR3 nucleotide sequence: TGTGCCAGCAGTCCCGGACAGGGGGGCATCTACGAGCAGTACTTC. It specifies CASSPGQGGIYEQYF.

The chain is built from TRBV28 and TRBJ2-5; TRBD2 matches at 9 bases. V lost 5 bases to trimming and J lost 2 bases; unmatched junction nucleotides: 12. This CDR3 spans 17 amino acids. Looked up from germline, CDR1 is MDHEN and CDR2 is SYDVKM. The CDR3 is CASSLLFASGDQETQYF. The CDR3 nucleotides are TGTGCCAGCAGTCTTCTATTCGCTAGCGGGGATCAAGAGACCCAGTACTTC.

The CDR3 DNA follows: TGTGCCAGCAGCCCGACTAGCGGGGGGTACTACAATGAGCAGTTCTTC. As protein: CASSPTSGGYYNEQFF. The rearrangement links TRBV12-3 or TRBV12-4 to TRBJ2-1; TRBD2 matches 13 bases. CDR3 length: 16 amino acids. The trim removed 6 bases at V and 3 bases at J, leaving 5 bases unmatched.

This clonotype showed up just a few times. J is TRBJ2-1 and V is TRBV5-1; possible D gene TRBD2, 5 bases. The V end lost 3 bases, the J end lost 6 bases, and 10 bases lay between the germline ends. Germline values: CDR1 SGHRS, CDR2 YFSETQ. The CDR3 runs to 13 residues. This chain's CDR3 is CASSSGSGNEQFF. The CDR3 nucleotides read TGCGCCAGCAGCTCGGGGTCCGGCAATGAGCAGTTCTTC. Supplemented by reference TRBV5-1 and TRBJ2-1, the full variable domain reads KAGVTQTPRYLIKTRGQQVTLSCSPISGHRSVSWYQQTPGQGLQFLFEYFSETQRNKGNFPGRFSGRQFSNSRSEMNVSTLELGDSALYLCASSSGSGNEQFFGPGTRLTVL.

CDR3 in amino acids: CASSQAAGRNEKLFF. Written as DNA, the CDR3 is TGCGCCAGCAGCCAAGCAGCAGGGCGCAATGAAAAACTGTTTTTT. The rearrangement joins TRBV4-3 to TRBJ1-4; a weak D match, TRBD1 (5 bases). Trimming removed 1 base from V and 5 bases from J, with 11 bases in between. The CDR3 length is 15 residues. Germline values: CDR1 LGHNA, CDR2 YSLEER.

CDR3 region: CSATRSGRSEQYF. CDR3 nucleotide sequence: TGCAGTGCTACCCGAAGCGGGAGAAGCGAGCAGTACTTC. The rearrangement uses TRBV20-1 and TRBJ2-7; 8 bases match TRBD2. The CDR3 runs to 13 residues. CDR1 and CDR2 from the germline V gene are DFQATT and SNEGSKA (reference sequence). V lost 4 bases to trimming and J lost 6 bases; unmatched junction nucleotides: 8.

The CDR3 loop is CASSIPGPPYEQYF. The DNA for the CDR3 is TGTGCCAGTAGTATCCCGGGACCCCCCTACGAGCAGTACTTC. J is TRBJ2-7 and V is TRBV19; D tentatively reads TRBD1 or TRBD2 (5 bases each). Germline V gives CDR1 LNHDA, CDR2 SQIVND (reference sequence). The V end was cut by 3 bases, the J end by 2 bases, with 11 bases between. The CDR3 loop spans 14 amino acids.

This chain connects TRBV11-2 to TRBJ2-2, with 10 positions matching TRBD2. With V trimmed by 4 bases and J by 5 bases, 4 bases remained unmatched. Germline assignment: CDR1 SGHAT and CDR2 FQNNGV. The CDR3 consists of 15 residues. Written as DNA, the CDR3 is TGTGCCAGCAGCTCCCTGACTAGCGGGACCGGGGAGCTGTTTTTT. Its translation is CASSSLTSGTGELFF.

This clonotype occurred a few times. The chain recombines TRBV9 with TRBJ2-2, with TRBD1 as a possible D gene (5 bases). V gave up 1 base and J gave up 6 bases, with 10 bases separating them. CDR1 SGDLS and CDR2 YYNGEE come from the germline V gene. The CDR3 length is 14 residues. The CDR3 here is CASSVTDKPGELFF. The DNA for the CDR3 is TGTGCCAGCAGCGTAACGGACAAGCCCGGGGAGCTGTTTTTT.